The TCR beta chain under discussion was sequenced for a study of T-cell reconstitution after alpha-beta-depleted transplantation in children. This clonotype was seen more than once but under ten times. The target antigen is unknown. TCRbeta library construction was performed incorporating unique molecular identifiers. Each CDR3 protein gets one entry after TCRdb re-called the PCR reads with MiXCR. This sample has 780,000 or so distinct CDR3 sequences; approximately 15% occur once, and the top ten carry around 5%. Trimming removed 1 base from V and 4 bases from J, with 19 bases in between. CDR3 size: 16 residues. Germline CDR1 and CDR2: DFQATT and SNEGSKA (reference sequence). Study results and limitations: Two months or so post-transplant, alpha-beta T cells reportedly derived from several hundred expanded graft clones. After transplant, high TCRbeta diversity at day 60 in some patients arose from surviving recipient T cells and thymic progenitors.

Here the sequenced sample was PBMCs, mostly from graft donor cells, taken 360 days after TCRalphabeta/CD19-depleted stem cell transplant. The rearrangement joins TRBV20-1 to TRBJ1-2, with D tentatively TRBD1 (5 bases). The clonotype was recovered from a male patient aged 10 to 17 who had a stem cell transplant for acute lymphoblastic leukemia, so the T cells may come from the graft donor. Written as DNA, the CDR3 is TGCAGTGCTAGAGGCCCCTCCCCCAGGGCGGGCTATGGCTACACCTTC. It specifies CSARGPSPRAGYGYTF.